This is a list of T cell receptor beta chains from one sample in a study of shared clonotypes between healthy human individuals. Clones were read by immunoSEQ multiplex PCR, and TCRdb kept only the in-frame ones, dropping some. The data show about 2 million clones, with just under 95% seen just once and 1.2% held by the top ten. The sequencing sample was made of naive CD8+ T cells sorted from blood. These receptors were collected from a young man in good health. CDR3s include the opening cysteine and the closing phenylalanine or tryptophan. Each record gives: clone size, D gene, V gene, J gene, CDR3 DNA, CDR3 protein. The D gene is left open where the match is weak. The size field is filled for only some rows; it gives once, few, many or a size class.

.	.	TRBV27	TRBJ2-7	TGTGCCAGCAGTCAAACAGGGTTTAGCGCCTACGAGCAGTACTTC	CASSQTGFSAYEQYF
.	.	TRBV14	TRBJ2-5	TGTGCCAGCAGCCAAGAGTTTGAGGGCGGCAGACAAGAGACCCAGTACTTC	CASSQEFEGGRQETQYF
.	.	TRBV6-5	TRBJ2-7	TGTGCCAGCAGTTACTCGACTGCGGGACGAACCTACGAGCAGTACTTC	CASSYSTAGRTYEQYF
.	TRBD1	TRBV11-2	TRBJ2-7	TGTGCCAGCAGCATTGGGACAGGCTACGAGCAGTACTTC	CASSIGTGYEQYF
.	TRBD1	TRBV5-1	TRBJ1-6	TGCGCCAGCAGCTTTAACAGGGGGAATAATTCACCCCTCCACTTT	CASSFNRGNNSPLHF
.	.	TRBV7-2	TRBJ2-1	TGTGCCAGCAGACTCCGGACAGACAGCTCCTACAATGAGCAGTTCTTC	CASRLRTDSSYNEQFF
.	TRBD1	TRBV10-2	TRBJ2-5	TGCGCCAGCAGTGACCCGACAGGGAGTCGAGAGACCCAGTACTTC	CASSDPTGSRETQYF
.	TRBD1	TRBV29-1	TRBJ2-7	TGCAGCGCGGGACAGGGGACCTACGAGCAGTACTTC	CSAGQGTYEQYF
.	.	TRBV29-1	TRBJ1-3	TGCAGCGTTGAATTATGGCATAACCAAGGAAACACCATATATTTT	CSVELWHNQGNTIYF
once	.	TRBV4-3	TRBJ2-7	TGCGCCAGCAGCCGCGACAGGTTCTACGAGCAGTACTTC	CASSRDRFYEQYF
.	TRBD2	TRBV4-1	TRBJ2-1	TGCGCCAGCAGCCAAGAGAGTCCAGCGGGGGTCATCTACAATGAGCAGTTCTTC	CASSQESPAGVIYNEQFF
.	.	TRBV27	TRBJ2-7	TGTGCCAGCAGCCCCCTAAGGACTGCACCCTACGAGCAGTACTTC	CASSPLRTAPYEQYF
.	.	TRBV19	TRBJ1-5	TGTGCCAGTAGTATAGATGGTGACAGCAATCAGCCCCAGCATTTT	CASSIDGDSNQPQHF
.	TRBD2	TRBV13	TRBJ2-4	TGTGCCAGCACCCAAAGTGGGCTAGCGGGAGGGCAGTGGAACATTCAGTACTTC	CASTQSGLAGGQWNIQYF
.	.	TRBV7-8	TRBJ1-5	TGTGCCAGCAGCTCATTAGAAGGGACGGATTCTATAGCCCAGCATTTT	CASSSLEGTDSIAQHF
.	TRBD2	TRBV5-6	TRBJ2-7	TGTGCCAGCAGCCCGGGACTAGCGATACCCTACGAGCAGTACTTC	CASSPGLAIPYEQYF
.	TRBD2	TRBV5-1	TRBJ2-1	TGCGCCAGCAGCTCAGCGGGAGGGCCGACAAACGAGCAGTTCTTC	CASSSAGGPTNEQFF
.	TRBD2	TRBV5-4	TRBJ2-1	TGTGCCAGCAGCCCGACTAGCCCCTACAATGAGCAGTTCTTC	CASSPTSPYNEQFF
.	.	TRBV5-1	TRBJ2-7	TGCGCCAGCAGCTTGGATGGGATTGGCTCCTACGAGCAGTACTTC	CASSLDGIGSYEQYF
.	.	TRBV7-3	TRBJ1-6	TGTGCCAGCAGCTTAAATGCCTATAATTCACCCCTCCACTTT	CASSLNAYNSPLHF
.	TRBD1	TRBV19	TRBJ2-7	TGTGCCAGTAGTATCGGGACAGGGGGCTACGAGCAGTACTTC	CASSIGTGGYEQYF
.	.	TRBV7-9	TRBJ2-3	TGTGCCAGCAGTTTTGAGGTAGCTGCAGATACGCAGTATTTT	CASSFEVAADTQYF